This T cell receptor (beta chain) was captured in a study of OX40 agonist ivuxolimab in advanced cancers. Study as a whole: Patients with hepatocellular carcinoma, melanoma, renal cell or head and neck cancer made up the dose-escalation patients. One hepatocellular carcinoma and a couple of cutaneous melanoma patients partially responded. Study findings and constraints: Researchers did not determine the expanded peripheral T cells' antigen specificity. Near-lowest levels of clonal expansion characterized partial responders at 0.1-3.0 mg/kg.

With regard to this clone: Its antigen is undetermined.

The CDR3 covers 12 residues. V lost 4 bases and J lost 5, with 7 bases in between. Germline V CDR1 and CDR2: MNHEY, SMNVEV (reference sequence). The assay was immunoSEQ multiplex PCR, and TCRdb's table has in-frame clones only and misses some. Altogether 47,000 or so clones are present, roughly 90% being singletons, with the ten largest covering roughly 48%. The chain recombines TRBV27 with TRBJ2-3; D is uncertain. Source: CD4+ or CD8+ T cells sorted from blood, taken in a trial of the OX40 agonist ivuxolimab. This clonotype was obtained from an adult with an advanced solid tumor such as melanoma, head and neck, liver or kidney cancer. In DNA, the CDR3 is TGTGCCAGCAGTTCCTTCCAAGATACGCAGTATTTT. This codes for CASSSFQDTQYF.